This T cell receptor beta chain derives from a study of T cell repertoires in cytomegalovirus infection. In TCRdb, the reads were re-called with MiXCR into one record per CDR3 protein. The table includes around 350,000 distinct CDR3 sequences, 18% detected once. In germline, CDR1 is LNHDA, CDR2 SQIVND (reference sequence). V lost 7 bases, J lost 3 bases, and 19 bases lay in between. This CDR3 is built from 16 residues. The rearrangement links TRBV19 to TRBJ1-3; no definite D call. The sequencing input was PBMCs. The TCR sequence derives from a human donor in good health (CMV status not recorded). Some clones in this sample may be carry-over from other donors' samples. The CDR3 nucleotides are TGTGCCAGTACCTCGAGGAAAGTAGGCTTTGGAAACACCATATATTTT. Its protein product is CASTSRKVGFGNTIYF.